The source of this TCR beta chain is a study of blood T cell repertoires in COVID-19. Overall study context: Acute-phase and convalescent COVID-19 samples originated in the United States, Italy and Spain. T cells, B-cell-depleted T cells, or PBMCs provided the cDNA or gDNA that served as material.

Source study methods: Estimated nucleated cell counts came from reference gene primer amplification. Libraries were prepared by immunoSEQ multiplex PCR; TCRdb keeps only in-frame clonotypes and omits some of them. V and J calls plus clone size are reproduced from that table; the DNA served to infer D and trimming. The sample carries under 250,000 clones, about 91% recorded once. There are 16 residues in the CDR3. Per the germline V gene, CDR1 is SGHVS and CDR2 is FQNEAQ. Deletions cut 4 bases from V and 5 bases from J, with 17 bases between. The sequence came from a man aged 25 to 45 with acute or convalescent COVID-19. The V call is TRBV7-8, the J call TRBJ2-2; the D gene is possibly TRBD2 (6 bases). Sequencing used peripheral blood. In DNA form, the CDR3 reads TGTGCCAGCAGCTCCCGGGACTCCCCGGGGACCGGGGAGCTGTTTTTT. Amino acid sequence: CASSSRDSPGTGELFF.